Presented here are 9 T cell receptor beta chains from one specimen sequenced in a study of metastatic and nonmetastatic thyroid tumors. With MiXCR, TCRdb called clones anew from the PCR reads. The repertoire has more than 65,000 clones, 14% of them found once; the top ten carry approximately 7%. Treatment of any kind had been given to no patient before thyroid surgery. Sequenced sample: blood. These receptors were obtained from a male donor with papillary thyroid cancer or a benign thyroid nodule (not recorded which). Some clones in this sample may be carry-over from other donors' samples.

The chain has TRBV20-1 and TRBJ2-5; maybe TRBD2 (5 bases). The germline V gene has CDR1 DFQATT and CDR2 SNEGSKA (reference sequence). This CDR3 spans 13 amino acids. The germline V and J ends were trimmed by 5 bases and 2 bases, with 12 bases remaining between them. CDR3 in amino acids: CSAPREGQETQYF. Written as DNA, the CDR3 is TGCAGTGCTCCACGGGAAGGACAAGAGACCCAGTACTTC.

The V and J genes are TRBV7-3 and TRBJ2-7; 7 nucleotides match TRBD1. V lost 4 bases to trimming and J lost 6 bases; unmatched junction nucleotides: 15. Germline V gene sequence: CDR1 SGHTA, CDR2 FQGTGA. The CDR3 has 16 amino acids. CDR3 nucleotides: TGTGCCAGCAGCTCGTCTAAGACAGGGTGGAGGCTCGAGCAGTACGTC. This translates into CASSSSKTGWRLEQYV.

This clone occurred many times. This chain connects TRBV11-1 to TRBJ1-1, with D unclear. CDR3 length: 16 residues. Germline V gene data show CDR1 as SGHAT and CDR2 as FQDESV (reference sequence). V lost 3 bases and J 1 base, leaving 15 bases between the germline ends. The CDR3, as DNA: TGTGCCAGCAGCTTTTTACTCGGTAGTAAGAACACTGAAGCTTTCTTT. Translated: CASSFLLGSKNTEAFF.

Of note for this clone: This could be a read error, since a much larger clone is one nucleotide away. The J gene is TRBJ2-5, the V gene TRBV2, with TRBD2 identical over 8 bases. The CDR3 contains 16 residues. Germline V gene sequence: CDR1 SNHLY, CDR2 FYNNEI. The CDR3 loop is CASSDQGTRYGETRYF. CDR3 sequence (DNA): TGTGCCAGCAGTGACCAAGGGACTAGATATGGAGAGACCCGGTACTTC.

This clone was counted many times. The chain employs TRBV12-5 and TRBJ1-1, with 8 bases that match TRBD1. V dropped 5 bases and J dropped 1; count of bases not matched to a gene: 6. The length of the CDR3 is 15 residues. Germline assignment: CDR1 LGHNT and CDR2 FRNRAP. CDR3 residues: CASGPAGTGNTEAFF. The CDR3 bases are TGTGCTAGTGGTCCCGCTGGGACAGGGAACACTGAAGCTTTCTTT.

Many counts were recorded for this clone. Distinct nucleotide sequences in the sample also encode this CDR3. The gene calls are TRBV7-3 and TRBJ2-1; 13 bases are a match to TRBD2. Germline CDR1 SGHTA, CDR2 FQGTGA. This CDR3 spans 15 amino acids. The trim removed 5 bases at V and 10 bases at J, leaving 8 bases unmatched. As DNA, the CDR3 is TGTGCCAGCAGCGTACTAGCGGGAGGGCCCGGAGAGCAGTTCTTC. It encodes CASSVLAGGPGEQFF. The full variable domain, rest sourced from reference TRBV7-3 and TRBJ2-1, is GAGVSQTPSNKVTEKGKYVELRCDPISGHTALYWYRQSLGQGPEFLIYFQGTGAADDSGLPNDRFFAVRPEGSVSTLKIQRTERGDSAVYLCASSVLAGGPGEQFFGPGTRLTVL.

Many counts were recorded for this clone. CDR3 protein: CSARPFQAVLNEQFF. In DNA, the CDR3 is TGCAGTGCTAGGCCCTTTCAGGCAGTACTGAATGAGCAGTTCTTC. The chain employs TRBV20-1 and TRBJ2-1, with D unclear. V gave up 3 bases and J gave up 7 bases, with 19 bases separating them. Germline loops: CDR1 DFQATT, CDR2 SNEGSKA (reference sequence). The CDR3 extends over 15 amino acids.

This chain links TRBV3-1 with TRBJ2-2, with 8 bases identical to TRBD2. The CDR3 is 17 amino acids. Germline assignment: CDR1 LGHDT and CDR2 YNNKEL (reference sequence). V gave up 3 bases and J gave up 3 bases; unmatched junction bases: 9. CDR3 in DNA: TGTGCCAGCAGCCAGAGAAGGTCTAGCGGGCACACCGGGGAGCTGTTTTTT. Translating gives CASSQRRSSGHTGELFF. The full variable domain, rest sourced from reference TRBV3-1 and TRBJ2-2, is DTAVSQTPKYLVTQMGNDKSIKCEQNLGHDTMYWYKQDSKKFLKIMFSYNNKELIINETVPNRFSPKSPDKAHLNLHINSLELGDSAVYFCASSQRRSSGHTGELFFGEGSRLTVL.

V and J are TRBV11-1 and TRBJ2-7, with TRBD2 matching over 7 bases. V lost 4 bases to trimming and J lost 2 bases; unmatched junction nucleotides: 17. The length of the CDR3 is 18 residues. Germline V lookup: CDR1 SGHAT, CDR2 FQDESV (reference sequence). The CDR3 DNA reads TGTGCCAGCAGCTCCACTTCATGGACTAGAGGGAGCCCCTACGAGCAGTACTTC. Encoded protein: CASSSTSWTRGSPYEQYF.